These T cell receptor beta chains were read from a single sample in a study of blood T cell repertoires in COVID-19. Sequencing used immunoSEQ multiplex PCR; TCRdb keeps in-frame clones, though not all of them. The sample shows 160,000 or so clones, around 87% of them seen only once. The sequencing input was PBMCs or T cells enriched from blood (not recorded which). The origin of the receptors is a woman between 45 and 60 years old who had recovered from COVID-19. The CDR3 runs from the conserved cysteine through the conserved F or W. D genes are given only for firm matches. Size tells how often a clone was seen (once, few, many) or the class of an expanded clone, and some rows leave it out.

v_call,cdr3_length,clone_size,d_call,j_call,cdr3_nt,cdr3_aa
TRBV19,14,-,-,TRBJ2-7,TGTGCCAGTAGTATAGGTCGGGGTTTAAGCGAGCAGTACTTC,CASSIGRGLSEQYF
TRBV11-3,16,-,TRBD2,TRBJ2-5,TGTGCCAGCAGCGCCGGACTAGCGGGGGCCCAAGAGACCCAGTACTTC,CASSAGLAGAQETQYF
TRBV27,16,-,TRBD1,TRBJ1-6,TGTGCCAGCAGACAAAAACCGGGACAGGTCGTTTCACCCCTCCACTTT,CASRQKPGQVVSPLHF
TRBV11-2,16,-,-,TRBJ2-1,TGTGCCAGCAGCTTAGCGGGGGGCCGCTCCTACAATGAGCAGTTCTTC,CASSLAGGRSYNEQFF
TRBV5-6,15,-,TRBD1,TRBJ1-1,TGTGCCAGCAGCGAGACAGGGGTGGTCCGTCGTGAAGCTTTCTTT,CASSETGVVRREAFF
TRBV29-1,14,-,-,TRBJ2-1,TGCAGCGTCCCCAGGGCAGACACGGGTACTGAGCAGTTCTTC,CSVPRADTGTEQFF
TRBV7-8,14,-,-,TRBJ1-2,TGTGCCAGCAGCTTAGGGGACACCAACTATGGCTACACCTTC,CASSLGDTNYGYTF
TRBV7-2,15,-,-,TRBJ1-5,TGTGCCAGCAGCTTAGGCAGGGTGGGCAATCAGCCCCAGCATTTT,CASSLGRVGNQPQHF
TRBV4-3,17,-,TRBD1,TRBJ2-2,TGCGCCAGCAGCCAAGGGACAGGGAGAGATAACACCGGGGAGCTGTTTTTT,CASSQGTGRDNTGELFF
TRBV3-1/TRBV3-2,15,once,-,TRBJ2-3,TGTGCCAGCAGCCCTTGGTCCGGGGGAGAAGATACGCAGTATTTT,CASSPWSGGEDTQYF
TRBV5-4,15,-,TRBD2,TRBJ2-3,TGTGCCAGCAGCCGGACTAGCGGGTCCGCAGATACGCAGTATTTT,CASSRTSGSADTQYF
TRBV27,15,-,TRBD2,TRBJ2-2,TGTGCCAGCAGTTCTAGCGGGGCGTACACCGGGGAGCTGTTTTTT,CASSSSGAYTGELFF
TRBV5-6,15,-,TRBD2,TRBJ2-3,TGTGCCAGCAGCTGGCTAGCGGGGGGCACAGATACGCAGTATTTT,CASSWLAGGTDTQYF
TRBV23-1,19,-,TRBD2,TRBJ2-2,TGCGCCAGCAGTCAGGGGCAGGAGGGGACTAGCGATTACACCGGGGAGCTGTTTTTT,CASSQGQEGTSDYTGELFF
TRBV6-5,15,-,-,TRBJ2-2,TGTGCCAGCAGTTACCTGGGGGCGGGTACCGGGGAGCTGTTTTTT,CASSYLGAGTGELFF
TRBV3-1/TRBV3-2,15,-,-,TRBJ2-7,TGTGCCAGCAGCGAATCGGGACACAGCTCCTACGAGCAGTACTTC,CASSESGHSSYEQYF
TRBV2,14,-,-,TRBJ2-7,TGTGCCAGCAGTGCGGAACTAGGAGGCTACGAGCAGTACTTC,CASSAELGGYEQYF
TRBV25-1,15,-,TRBD1,TRBJ1-1,TGTGCCAGCAGTGAATCGGGGACAGGGCACACTGAAGCTTTCTTT,CASSESGTGHTEAFF
TRBV5-4,13,-,TRBD1,TRBJ2-1,TGTGCCAGCACCCAACAGGGGAACAATGAGCAGTTCTTC,CASTQQGNNEQFF
TRBV11-2,15,few,TRBD1,TRBJ2-7,TGTGCCAGCAGCCCGGGGACAGCCTGGGCCTACGAGCAGTACTTC,CASSPGTAWAYEQYF
TRBV5-1,18,-,TRBD2,TRBJ2-3,TGCGCCAGCAGCTTACCGGGACTAGCGGGGGGGCGGACAGATACGCAGTATTTT,CASSLPGLAGGRTDTQYF
TRBV3-1/TRBV3-2,16,-,TRBD2,TRBJ2-1,TGTGCCAGCAGCCAAGGGATTTTAGCGGGGCACAATGAGCAGTTCTTC,CASSQGILAGHNEQFF
TRBV5-8,15,once,-,TRBJ2-7,TGTGCCAGCAGCTTGGAGGTTAGGAGTACCTACGAGCAGTACTTC,CASSLEVRSTYEQYF
TRBV24-1,18,-,TRBD2,TRBJ2-3,TGTGCCACCAGTGATGCGGGACTAGCGGCGCCCTTTACAGATACGCAGTATTTT,CATSDAGLAAPFTDTQYF
TRBV4-3,16,-,TRBD2,TRBJ2-1,TGCGCCAGCAGCCAAGATCTCCTAGCGGGGTACAATGAGCAGTTCTTC,CASSQDLLAGYNEQFF
TRBV12-3/TRBV12-4,13,-,-,TRBJ2-3,TGTGCCAGCAGTTCACAGCTGACAGATACGCAGTATTTT,CASSSQLTDTQYF
TRBV19,12,-,TRBD1,TRBJ1-2,TGTGCCAGTACCGACAGGGGGCATCGCTACACCTTC,CASTDRGHRYTF
TRBV5-4,15,-,TRBD1,TRBJ1-1,TGTGCCAGCAGGGAACCGACAGGGCTGAACACTGAAGCTTTCTTT,CASREPTGLNTEAFF
TRBV2,14,-,-,TRBJ1-2,TGTGCCAGCACTGGTCAGGGATTTGACTATGGCTACACCTTC,CASTGQGFDYGYTF
TRBV5-1,17,-,TRBD1,TRBJ1-5,TGCGCCAGCAGCGCGGGACAGGGCGAGGGTAGCAATCAGCCCCAGCATTTT,CASSAGQGEGSNQPQHF
TRBV15,16,-,TRBD2,TRBJ2-7,TGTGCCACCAGCCAAGGACTAGCGGGGGGGCAACTCGAGCAGTACTTC,CATSQGLAGGQLEQYF
TRBV19,13,few,-,TRBJ2-7,TGTGCCAGTAGCGCGGACGGGACCTACGAGCAGTACTTC,CASSADGTYEQYF
TRBV11-2,13,-,-,TRBJ1-2,TGTGCCACCGCACAGGGACCCAGCTATGGCTACACCTTC,CATAQGPSYGYTF
TRBV29-1,12,-,TRBD2,TRBJ2-5,TGCAGCGTTGGACTAGCGGGGGAGACCCAGTACTTC,CSVGLAGETQYF
TRBV9,14,-,TRBD1,TRBJ2-7,TGTGCCAGCAGCGTAGGGACAGGGGCCAACGAGCAGTACTTC,CASSVGTGANEQYF
TRBV19,15,once,TRBD1,TRBJ1-1,TGTGCCAGTATGAGGGCAGACAGGGTCTACACTGAAGCTTTCTTT,CASMRADRVYTEAFF
TRBV7-2,18,-,-,TRBJ2-3,TGTGCCAGCAGCTCCCAGACCCGCCCAGGGCTTGGCACAGATACGCAGTATTTT,CASSSQTRPGLGTDTQYF
TRBV19,18,-,TRBD2,TRBJ2-5,TGTGCCAGTAGTACCTACCCGCGGACTAGCGGGGGGGGAGAGACCCAGTACTTC,CASSTYPRTSGGGETQYF
TRBV3-1/TRBV3-2,16,-,TRBD2,TRBJ2-1,TGTGCCAGCAGCCAAGAATCGGGGGGGACTTACAATGAGCAGTTCTTC,CASSQESGGTYNEQFF
TRBV27,16,-,TRBD1,TRBJ1-2,TGTGCCAGCAGTTCGGGACAGGGGGGAAGTAACTATGGCTACACCTTC,CASSSGQGGSNYGYTF
TRBV30,18,-,TRBD1,TRBJ2-6,TGTGCCTGGAGTGTTCGGGACAGGGCATTCTCTGGGGCCAACGTCCTGACTTTC,CAWSVRDRAFSGANVLTF
TRBV15,13,-,-,TRBJ1-5,TGTGCCACTAGCCGACAGCTCAATCAGCCCCAGCATTTT,CATSRQLNQPQHF
TRBV3-1/TRBV3-2,14,-,-,TRBJ2-5,TGTGCCAGCAGCCAGGGGGCGCAGGGTGGGACCCAGTACTTC,CASSQGAQGGTQYF
TRBV19,16,-,-,TRBJ1-5,TGTGCCAGTAGGTCCCAGGCAGGTAATAGCAATCAGCCCCAGCATTTT,CASRSQAGNSNQPQHF
TRBV5-6,17,-,TRBD2,TRBJ2-3,TGTGCCAGCAGCAGGGTGATTAGCGGGGAGAGGAGAGATACGCAGTATTTT,CASSRVISGERRDTQYF
TRBV20-1,14,-,TRBD1,TRBJ2-7,TGCAGTGCCAGTGACAGGGCCGTCTCCTACGAGCAGTACTTC,CSASDRAVSYEQYF
TRBV9,13,-,-,TRBJ1-2,TGTGCCAGCAGCCCACCGGAGGGCTATGGCTACACCTTC,CASSPPEGYGYTF
TRBV7-2,14,many,TRBD2,TRBJ2-5,TGTGCCAGCAGGGACAGCGGGGGGGCGGAGACCCAGTACTTC,CASRDSGGAETQYF
TRBV5-4,15,once,-,TRBJ2-3,TGTGCCAGCAGCTTGCTGGCCTTAAGCACAGATACGCAGTATTTT,CASSLLALSTDTQYF
TRBV6-5,13,-,TRBD1,TRBJ2-7,TGTGCCACCCCGGGACAGGGCTCCTACGAGCAGTACTTC,CATPGQGSYEQYF